In its sample, the clone carrying this T cell receptor (beta chain) was seen many times. At one boundary the junction diverges from the germline segment, which might be a read error. TCR beta CDR3 region amplification was performed from RNA transcripts. Using the HTBI primer set, a first-round RT-PCR was run on the TCR CDR3. From the multiplex PCR reads, TCRdb called clonotypes with MiXCR, one entry per CDR3 protein. The sample records a few hundred thousand distinct CDR3 sequences, 20% being singletons. These data come from a study of T cells in Graves' hyperthyroidism and ophthalmopathy. The CDR3 consists of 19 residues. Germline-derived CDR1 and CDR2 are SQVTM and ANQGSEA.

Sequenced sample: blood. The chain recombines TRBV29-1 with TRBJ1-2, with 7 bases matching TRBD1. This receptor was taken from a man younger than 35 with Graves' hyperthyroidism. The CDR3 reads CSVEAGTFPGQAPFYGYTF. CDR3 nucleotides: TGCAGCGTCGAAGCCGGGACATTTCCAGGACAGGCCCCCTTTTATGGCTACACCTTC.